Listed here are 29 T cell receptor beta chains from one sample, sequenced in a study of CD8+ T cells in alopecia areata. Regarding treatment: oral pan-JAK inhibitor, 5-10 mg twice daily. Extracted from the samples, RNA was reverse transcribed into cDNA to serve as the sequencing template. The method was immunoSEQ multiplex PCR; TCRdb's version includes in-frame clones alone and lacks a portion of them. The data show tens of thousands of clones, approximately 44% seen once. This sample comprised CD8+ T cells sorted from blood, obtained at roughly week 38, from a patient treated with tofacitinib. The receptor set was obtained from a human donor with alopecia areata.

The genes are TRBV9 and TRBJ2-7; a weak D match, TRBD1 (5 bases). The CDR3 loop spans 14 amino acids. V was cut by 0 bases and J by 2 bases, with 9 bases left in between. Germline V gene lookup returns CDR1 SGDLS and CDR2 YYNGEE. CDR3 region: CASSVEGFAYEQYF. CDR3 bases: TGTGCCAGCAGCGTAGAGGGGTTCGCCTACGAGCAGTACTTC.

The rearrangement links TRBV27 to TRBJ2-5; D gene ambiguous. The CDR3 spans 13 residues. CDR1 is MNHEY, CDR2 SMNVEV, per germline (reference sequence). V was pared by 3 bases and J by 2 bases, with 7 bases between. The CDR3 loop is CASSLRLQETQYF. CDR3 coding DNA: TGTGCCAGCAGTTTGCGGCTTCAAGAGACCCAGTACTTC.

This clone occurred a few times. This chain uses TRBV23-1 with TRBJ1-5; possibly TRBD1 for D (5 bases). TRBV23-1 is sorted into the ORF group, with uncertain function. The CDR3 contains 14 residues. V lost 7 bases and J 6 bases, leaving 16 bases between the germline ends. CDR3 in amino acids: CASTKGLGGQPQHF. The CDR3 DNA is TGCGCCAGCACCAAGGGCCTCGGGGGTCAGCCCCAGCATTTT.

This clone was counted once. The chain links TRBV2 to TRBJ2-1; D remains ambiguous. V gave up 3 bases and J gave up 6 bases, with 3 bases separating them. The CDR3 has 11 residues. Germline CDR1 is SNHLY and CDR2 is FYNNEI. The CDR3 region is CASSDSNEQFF. DNA for the CDR3: TGTGCCAGCAGTGACTCCAATGAGCAGTTCTTC.

This clone was observed a handful of times. This rearrangement joins TRBV29-1 to TRBJ2-7, with 8 bases matching TRBD2. With V trimmed by 5 bases and J by 0 bases, 3 bases remained unmatched. Germline V gene lookup returns CDR1 SQVTM and CDR2 ANQGSEA. CDR3 length equals 13 residues. CDR3 DNA sequence: TGCAGCGTTCGAAGCGGGAGCTCCTACGAGCAGTACTTC. This encodes CSVRSGSSYEQYF.

The chain combines TRBV9 with TRBJ2-3; D is unclear. The germline gives CDR1 SGDLS, CDR2 YYNGEE. CDR3 size: 14 residues. Trimming took 0 bases from V and 0 from J, leaving 5 bases between them. CDR3 residues: CASSVEGSTDTQYF. In DNA, the CDR3 is TGTGCCAGCAGCGTAGAAGGGAGCACAGATACGCAGTATTTT.

This clone was seen more than once but under ten times. This chain connects TRBV27 to TRBJ2-7, with a possible D match to TRBD1 (5 bases). The CDR3 length is 15 residues. Germline-derived CDR1 and CDR2 are MNHEY and SMNVEV (reference sequence). The ends were cut back, 4 bases at V and 0 bases at J, with 13 bases in the middle. CDR3 amino acids: CASSYQETASYEQYF. The CDR3 bases are TGTGCCAGCAGTTACCAAGAGACAGCCTCCTACGAGCAGTACTTC.

The chain has TRBV10-3 and TRBJ2-1, with 7 bases fitting TRBD1. This CDR3 region has 12 residues. J lost 8 bases, V lost 8 bases, and 6 bases had no gene match. Germline V gives CDR1 ENHRY, CDR2 SYGVKD. The CDR3 DNA sequence: TGTGCCATCTCAGACAGGGTTGATGAGCAGTTCTTC. Translation: CAISDRVDEQFF.

The V gene is TRBV9, the J gene TRBJ2-3, with 7 positions matching TRBD1. Germline V gives CDR1 SGDLS, CDR2 YYNGEE. The CDR3 is 15 residues long. V was pared by 3 bases and J by 1 base, with 5 bases of the junction left unmatched. CDR3 sequence (DNA): TGTGCCAGCAGCGGCGACGGACAGGGCACAGATACGCAGTATTTT. It specifies CASSGDGQGTDTQYF.

This chain joins TRBV15 and TRBJ2-7; TRBD1 or TRBD2 may be the D gene (5 bases each). The germline V gene encodes CDR1 LNHNV and CDR2 YYDKDF (reference sequence). This CDR3 spans 15 amino acids. Trimming pared 5 bases from V and 6 bases from J, leaving 20 bases between. CDR3 DNA sequence: TGTGCCACCAGCCAAACCCCCGGGGCCCACTCCGAGCAGTACTTC. Translation gives CATSQTPGAHSEQYF.

The V call is TRBV29-1, the J call TRBJ2-2; TRBD2 matches 8 bases. The CDR3 spans 16 residues. Germline V gene sequence: CDR1 SQVTM, CDR2 ANQGSEA. After removal of 0 bases from V and 5 bases from J, the junction contained 8 bases not matched to a gene. The CDR3 DNA reads as TGCAGCGTTGAAGATAGGAGCGGGAGTGGAACCGGGGAGCTGTTTTTT. It translates to CSVEDRSGSGTGELFF.

The sample holds a few counts of this clone. The genes are TRBV13 and TRBJ2-3, with D possibly TRBD1 on 6 matching bases. This CDR3 region has 14 residues. V gave up 5 bases and J gave up 2 bases, with 11 bases separating them. Germline CDR1 PRHDT, CDR2 FYEKMQ (reference sequence). This CDR3 reads CASSTGQFTDTQYF. CDR3 nucleotides: TGTGCCAGCAGCACCGGACAGTTCACAGATACGCAGTATTTT.

V is TRBV27 and J is TRBJ2-7; no definite D call. Looked up from germline, CDR1 is MNHEY and CDR2 is SMNVEV (reference sequence). This CDR3 has 14 residues. V was trimmed by 2 bases and J by 7 bases, leaving 15 bases between them. The CDR3 spells CASSLGGREREQYF. DNA for the CDR3: TGTGCCAGCAGTTTAGGCGGACGTGAAAGGGAGCAGTACTTC.

The chain joins TRBV4-1 to TRBJ2-6; D gene uncertain. The germline V gene encodes CDR1 MGHRA and CDR2 YSYEKL. Trimming took off 4 bases at V and 4 bases at J, with 8 bases between the two ends. This CDR3 has 14 amino acids. The CDR3 DNA sequence: TGCGCCAGCAGCCCCCGGAAGGGGGCCAACGTCCTGACTTTC. Encoded protein: CASSPRKGANVLTF.

The chain couples TRBV4-2 to TRBJ2-7, with D possibly called TRBD1 or TRBD2 (5 bases each). CDR1 is LGHNA and CDR2 is YNFKEQ in the germline V gene. V was trimmed by 0 bases and J by 2 bases, leaving 11 bases between them. CDR3 length equals 15 residues. The CDR3 nucleotides read TGTGCCAGCAGCCAAGAGGGCCAGGGAGCCTACGAGCAGTACTTC. It codes for CASSQEGQGAYEQYF.

This chain joins TRBV30 and TRBJ2-1; TRBD2 aligns across 10 bases. CDR3 length: 16 residues. Germline V gene lookup returns CDR1 GTSNPN and CDR2 SVGIG (reference sequence). Germline trimming cut 2 bases from V and 7 bases from J; bases unmatched to any gene: 11. Here the CDR3 DNA reads TGTGCCTGGAGTCCCCAGGGTCTAGCGGGAGTTAATGAGCAGTTCTTC. It encodes CAWSPQGLAGVNEQFF.

J is TRBJ2-2 and V is TRBV6-5; D remains unclear. Per germline, CDR1 MNHEY and CDR2 SVGAGI. Trimming removed 0 bases at V and 5 bases at J, with 13 bases between. The CDR3 has 16 amino acids. In nucleotides, the CDR3 is TGTGCCAGCAGTTACTCGACACGTCTGGGGACCGGGGAGCTGTTTTTT. It codes for CASSYSTRLGTGELFF.

This clone is judged medium-sized (0.01 to 0.1%). The V call is TRBV28, the J call TRBJ1-4, with D maybe TRBD1 (5 bases). The V gene lost 5 bases and the J gene lost 8 bases, with 9 bases spanning the gap. The V gene's germline CDR1 is MDHEN and CDR2 SYDVKM. This CDR3 contains 12 residues. The CDR3 spells CASSAGREKLFF. Here the CDR3 DNA reads TGTGCCAGCAGTGCGGGGCGAGAAAAACTGTTTTTT.

The chain has TRBV7-9 and TRBJ1-2; possible D gene TRBD1, 5 bases. V was cut by 4 bases and J by 4 bases, with 13 bases left in between. The CDR3 length is 14 residues. Germline assignment: CDR1 SEHNR and CDR2 FQNEAQ (reference sequence). DNA for the CDR3: TGTGCCAGCAGCTGGGGGGTCAGTACCTATGGCTACACCTTC. This codes for CASSWGVSTYGYTF.

The rearrangement uses TRBV2 and TRBJ2-7; 8 bases are shared with TRBD2. The CDR3 loop spans 13 amino acids. Germline-derived CDR1 and CDR2 are SNHLY and FYNNEI. J gave up 5 bases and V 10 bases, and 10 bases lay outside the gene matches. CDR3 sequence (DNA): TGTGCCACCGGGACTAGGTCTATTGACGAGCAGTACTTC. Amino acid sequence: CATGTRSIDEQYF.

Concerning this clone itself: A read error may produce the germline difference seen at one junction end. V and J are TRBV4-1 and TRBJ2-1, with D tentatively TRBD1 or TRBD2 (5 bases each). CDR1 and CDR2 (germline): MGHRA, YSYEKL. The CDR3 spans 14 residues. The CDR3 DNA sequence: TGTGCCAGCAGCTTCTGGGGGAGCTACAATGAGCAGTTCTTC. Encoded protein: CASSFWGSYNEQFF.

The V and J genes are TRBV7-9 and TRBJ1-2; D unresolved. Trimming removed 4 bases at V and 0 bases at J, with 15 bases between. This CDR3 comprises 16 residues. Germline CDR1 reads SEHNR; CDR2 reads FQNEAQ (reference sequence). The CDR3 loop reads CASSSPVTRANYGYTF. CDR3 DNA sequence: TGTGCCAGCAGCTCCCCGGTGACTCGAGCTAACTATGGCTACACCTTC. Based on the CDR3 plus reference TRBV7-9 and TRBJ1-2, the full variable domain is DTGVSQNPRHKITKRGQNVTFRCDPISEHNRLYWYRQTLGQGPEFLTYFQNEAQLEKSRLLSDRFSAERPKGSFSTLEIQRTEQGDSAMYLCASSSPVTRANYGYTFGSGTRLTVV.

This clone was recorded many times. This chain uses TRBV28 with TRBJ2-7; D is ambiguous. This CDR3 has 12 amino acids. Germline CDR1 reads MDHEN; CDR2 reads SYDVKM. Trimming cost V 5 bases and J 6 bases, with 11 bases left between them. As DNA, the CDR3 is TGTGCCAGCAGTCTTAGACGTCTCGAGCAGTACTTC. Protein: CASSLRRLEQYF.

This clone came up a few times. The chain couples TRBV29-1 to TRBJ1-1; D is possibly TRBD1 (6 bases). With 4 bases removed from V and 0 bases from J, the gap between germline ends came to 18 bases. This CDR3 is built from 16 residues. Germline CDR1 reads SQVTM; CDR2 reads ANQGSEA. In DNA form, the CDR3 reads TGCAGCGTTGGAACTGGGGGCAGGACCATGAACACTGAAGCTTTCTTT. Amino acid sequence: CSVGTGGRTMNTEAFF.

This clone was counted a few times. The chain combines TRBV6-4 with TRBJ2-4; D is uncertain. This CDR3 region has 13 residues. V was cut by 2 bases and J by 5 bases, with 7 bases left in between. Looked up from germline, CDR1 is MRHNA and CDR2 is SNTAGT. CDR3 nucleotide sequence: TGTGCCAGCAGTGACAGGGTCGAAAACATTCAGTACTTC. This sequence encodes CASSDRVENIQYF.

The chain combines TRBV7-2 with TRBJ2-1; a possible D gene is TRBD2 (5 bases). Germline lookup yields CDR1 SGHTA and CDR2 FQGNSA. With 5 bases removed from V and 1 base from J, the gap between germline ends came to 15 bases. The CDR3 totals 16 residues. In nucleotides, the CDR3 is TGTGCCAGCAGCCGGGATTCGTTAGCGTCCTACAATGAGCAGTTCTTC. It codes for CASSRDSLASYNEQFF.

This clone has more than one count but fewer than ten. The chain couples TRBV9 to TRBJ2-7; D perhaps matches TRBD1 (5 bases). The CDR3 has 14 residues. V lost 0 bases to trimming and J lost 6 bases, with 13 bases between them. Germline V gene lookup returns CDR1 SGDLS and CDR2 YYNGEE. The CDR3 region has the DNA TGTGCCAGCAGCGTAGATGCAGGGTGGAGCGAGCAGTACTTC. Translated: CASSVDAGWSEQYF.

This clone was observed a few times. The V and J genes are TRBV4-1 and TRBJ2-1; D may correspond to TRBD1 or TRBD2 (5 bases each). The CDR3 is 17 amino acids. V was pared by 2 bases and J by 5 bases, with 19 bases between. Germline V gene lookup returns CDR1 MGHRA and CDR2 YSYEKL. CDR3 DNA sequence: TGCGCCAGCAGCCAACGTATTTCTTTCGGGGCAGACAATGAGCAGTTCTTC. Amino acids: CASSQRISFGADNEQFF.

V gene TRBV28 combines with J gene TRBJ2-5, with TRBD1 matching 9 bases. The V segment lost 6 bases and the J segment 3 bases; nucleotides outside the gene matches: 14. Germline lookup yields CDR1 MDHEN and CDR2 SYDVKM. The CDR3 is 17 amino acids. CDR3 in DNA: TGTGCCAGCAGACACCGGGACAGGGTATTAACGAAAGAGACCCAGTACTTC. Residues: CASRHRDRVLTKETQYF.